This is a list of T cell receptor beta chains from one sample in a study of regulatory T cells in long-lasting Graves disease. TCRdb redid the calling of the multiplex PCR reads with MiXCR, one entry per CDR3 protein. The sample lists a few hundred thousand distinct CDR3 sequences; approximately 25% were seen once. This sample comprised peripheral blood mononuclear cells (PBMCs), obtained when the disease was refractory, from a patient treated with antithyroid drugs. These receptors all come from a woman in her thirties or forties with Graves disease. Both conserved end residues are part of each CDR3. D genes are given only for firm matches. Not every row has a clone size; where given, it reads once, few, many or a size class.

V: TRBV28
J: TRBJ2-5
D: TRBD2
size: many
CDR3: CASSKVGGTETQYF
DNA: TGTGCCAGCTCTAAGGTGGGGGGGACGGAGACCCAGTACTTC

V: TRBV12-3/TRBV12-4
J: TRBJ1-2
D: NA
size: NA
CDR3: CACNFLRGQGYGYTF
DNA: TGTGCCTGCAACTTCCTCCGGGGCCAGGGTTATGGCTACACCTTC

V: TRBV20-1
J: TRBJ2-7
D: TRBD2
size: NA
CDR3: CSARDRSGSGDLYEQYF
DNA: TGCAGTGCTAGAGATCGCAGCGGTAGCGGGGACCTCTACGAGCAGTACTTC

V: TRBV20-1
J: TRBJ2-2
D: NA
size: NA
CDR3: CSARDLQGGLGELFF
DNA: TGCAGTGCTAGAGATCTTCAAGGGGGACTCGGGGAGCTGTTTTTT

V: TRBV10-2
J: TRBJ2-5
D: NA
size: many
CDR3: CASADLPETQYF
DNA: TGCGCCAGCGCTGACCTGCCGGAGACCCAGTACTTC

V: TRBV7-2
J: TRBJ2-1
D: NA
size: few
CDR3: CASSQIGGLAVYNEQFF
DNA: TGTGCCAGCAGTCAGATTGGGGGGCTAGCGGTATACAATGAGCAGTTCTTC

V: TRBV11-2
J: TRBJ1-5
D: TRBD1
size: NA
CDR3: CTSSMRTGGDQPQHF
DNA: TGTACCAGCAGCATGAGGACAGGGGGCGATCAGCCCCAGCATTTT

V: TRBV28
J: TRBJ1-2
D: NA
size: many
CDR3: CASSLVITGLGWYGYTF
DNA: TGTGCCAGCAGCCTTGTTATTACAGGGTTGGGTTGGTATGGCTACACCTTC

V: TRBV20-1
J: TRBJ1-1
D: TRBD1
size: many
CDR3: CSARDLGTGNTEAFF
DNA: TGCAGTGCTAGAGACCTTGGGACAGGGAACACTGAAGCTTTCTTT

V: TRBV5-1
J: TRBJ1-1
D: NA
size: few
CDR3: CASSPHKIGPGPTNTEAFF
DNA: TGCGCCAGCAGCCCACATAAGATTGGACCGGGACCTACGAACACTGAAGCTTTCTTT

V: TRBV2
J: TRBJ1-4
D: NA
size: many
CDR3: CASSLGWREKLFF
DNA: TGTGCCAGCAGCCTCGGTTGGCGGGAAAAACTGTTTTTT

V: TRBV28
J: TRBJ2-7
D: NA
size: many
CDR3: CAISSRERHSYEQYF
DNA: TGTGCCATTTCTTCAAGAGAGCGACATTCCTACGAGCAGTACTTC

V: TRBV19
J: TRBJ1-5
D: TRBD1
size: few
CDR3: CASSAGQGNRQPQHF
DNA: TGTGCCAGTAGTGCAGGACAGGGGAATCGTCAGCCCCAGCATTTT

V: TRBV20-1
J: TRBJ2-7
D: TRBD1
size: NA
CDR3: CSAGDGTGPSWRSEQYF
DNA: TGCAGTGCTGGGGATGGGACAGGACCATCATGGAGATCCGAGCAGTACTTC

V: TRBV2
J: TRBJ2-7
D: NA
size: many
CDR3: CASTTTYRDYEQYF
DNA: TGTGCCAGCACAACCACCTACAGGGACTACGAGCAGTACTTC

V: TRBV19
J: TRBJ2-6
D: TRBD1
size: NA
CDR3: CASSDRVSGANVLTF
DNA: TGTGCCAGTAGTGACAGGGTCTCTGGGGCCAACGTCCTGACTTTC

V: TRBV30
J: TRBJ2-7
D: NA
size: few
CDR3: CAWSVRRGLGEQYF
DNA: TGTGCCTGGAGTGTACGGAGAGGTTTGGGCGAGCAGTACTTC

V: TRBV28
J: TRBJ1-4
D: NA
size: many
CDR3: CASSSGPATNEKLFF
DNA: TGTGCCAGCAGCTCTGGGCCTGCAACTAATGAAAAACTGTTTTTT